The T cell receptor (beta chain) under discussion was sequenced for a study of OX40 agonist ivuxolimab in advanced cancers. Clones were sequenced by immunoSEQ multiplex PCR, and TCRdb holds only the in-frame ones, with some missing. In the table there are 31,000 or so clones, less than 85% of which are singletons. Germline lookup yields CDR1 SNHLY and CDR2 FYNNEI. V trimming: 9 bases; J trimming: 5 bases; junction bases outside the gene matches: 6. CDR3 length: 12 amino acids. This clonotype originated in an adult with an advanced solid tumor such as melanoma, head and neck, liver or kidney cancer. The material was CD4+ or CD8+ T cells sorted from blood, obtained in a trial of the OX40 agonist ivuxolimab. This sequence joins TRBV2 and TRBJ2-5, with 7 bases aligning to TRBD1. The CDR3 spells CASTDRAETQYF. DNA of the CDR3: TGTGCCAGTACAGACAGGGCTGAGACCCAGTACTTC.